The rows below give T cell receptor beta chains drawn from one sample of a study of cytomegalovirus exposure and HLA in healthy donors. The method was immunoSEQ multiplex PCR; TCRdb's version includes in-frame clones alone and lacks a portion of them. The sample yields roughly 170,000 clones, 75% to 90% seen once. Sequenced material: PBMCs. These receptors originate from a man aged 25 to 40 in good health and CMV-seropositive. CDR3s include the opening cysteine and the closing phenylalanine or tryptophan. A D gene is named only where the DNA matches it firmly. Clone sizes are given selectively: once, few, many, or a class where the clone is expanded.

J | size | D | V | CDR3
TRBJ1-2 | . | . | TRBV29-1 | CSVEGVNYGYTF
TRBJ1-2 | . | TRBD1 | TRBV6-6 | CASRPTGDYGYTF
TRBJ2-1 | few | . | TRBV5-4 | CASSLEQGLGGNEQFF
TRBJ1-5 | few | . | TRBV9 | CASSPLNQPQHF
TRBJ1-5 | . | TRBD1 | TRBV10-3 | CAISESRDRGSNQPQHF
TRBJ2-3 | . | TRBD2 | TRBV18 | CASSPPRWREADTQYF
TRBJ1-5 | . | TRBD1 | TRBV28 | CASSQGSWGTDSNQPQHF
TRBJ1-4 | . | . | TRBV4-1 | CASSQVQGKLFF
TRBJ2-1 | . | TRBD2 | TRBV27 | CASSWASGHNEQLF
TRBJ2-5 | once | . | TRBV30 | CAWSVNRETQYF
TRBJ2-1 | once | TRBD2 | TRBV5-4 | CASSPGRGGFFEQFF
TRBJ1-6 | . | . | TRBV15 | CATSREGLSNSPLHF
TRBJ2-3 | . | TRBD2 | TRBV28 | CASSPRLAGGPDTQYF
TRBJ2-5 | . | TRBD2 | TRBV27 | CASSLSRGVAGGETQYF
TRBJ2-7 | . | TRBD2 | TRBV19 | CASSPGLAVVSPDEQYF